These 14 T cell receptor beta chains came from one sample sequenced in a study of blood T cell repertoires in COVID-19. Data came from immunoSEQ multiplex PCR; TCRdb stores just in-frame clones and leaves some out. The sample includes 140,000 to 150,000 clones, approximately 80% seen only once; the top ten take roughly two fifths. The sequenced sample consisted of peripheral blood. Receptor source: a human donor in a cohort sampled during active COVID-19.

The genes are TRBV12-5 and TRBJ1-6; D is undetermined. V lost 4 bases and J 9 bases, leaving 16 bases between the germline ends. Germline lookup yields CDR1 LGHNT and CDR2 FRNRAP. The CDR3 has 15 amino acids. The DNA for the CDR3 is TGTGCTAGTGGTTCTGGACGGATCCGGGGTTCACCCCTCCACTTT. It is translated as CASGSGRIRGSPLHF. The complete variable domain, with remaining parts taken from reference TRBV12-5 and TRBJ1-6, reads DARVTQTPRHKVTEMGQEVTMRCQPILGHNTVFWYRQTMMQGLELLAYFRNRAPLDDSGMPKDRFSAEMPDATLATLKIQPSEPRDSAVYFCASGSGRIRGSPLHFGNGTRLTVT.

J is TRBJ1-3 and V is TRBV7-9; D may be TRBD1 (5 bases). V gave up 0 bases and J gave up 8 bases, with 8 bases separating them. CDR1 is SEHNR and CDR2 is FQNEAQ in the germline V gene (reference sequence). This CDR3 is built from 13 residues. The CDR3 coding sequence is TGTGCCAGCAGCTTAGCAGGGGCGGACACCATATATTTT. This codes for CASSLAGADTIYF.

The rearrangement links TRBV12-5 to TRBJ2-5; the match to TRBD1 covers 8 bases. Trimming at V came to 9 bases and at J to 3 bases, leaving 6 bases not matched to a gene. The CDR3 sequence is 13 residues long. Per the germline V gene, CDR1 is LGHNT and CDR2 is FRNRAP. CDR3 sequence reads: CASGQGGEETQYF. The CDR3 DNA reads TGTGCTAGCGGACAGGGAGGCGAAGAGACCCAGTACTTC.

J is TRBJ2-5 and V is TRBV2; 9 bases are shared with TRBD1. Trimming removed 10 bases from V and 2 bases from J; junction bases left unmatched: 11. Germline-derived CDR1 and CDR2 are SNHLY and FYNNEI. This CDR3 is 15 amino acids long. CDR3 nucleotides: TGTGCCACAGAACCGACAGGGGGTGGACAAGAGACCCAGTACTTC. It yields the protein CATEPTGGGQETQYF.

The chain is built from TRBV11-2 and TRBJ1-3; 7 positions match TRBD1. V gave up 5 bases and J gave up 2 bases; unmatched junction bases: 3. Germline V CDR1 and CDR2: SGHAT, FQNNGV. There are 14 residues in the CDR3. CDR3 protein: CASSAGQAGNTIYF. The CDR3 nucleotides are TGTGCCAGCAGCGCCGGACAGGCTGGAAACACCATATATTTT.

The CDR3 here is CASSVEIQAEAFF. CDR3 DNA: TGTGCCAGCTCAGTTGAGATCCAGGCTGAAGCTTTCTTT. The V gene is TRBV18, the J gene TRBJ1-1; D is undetermined. CDR3 length: 13 amino acids. Trimming cost V 5 bases and J 6 bases, with 13 bases left between them. Looked up from germline, CDR1 is KGHSH and CDR2 is LQKENI.

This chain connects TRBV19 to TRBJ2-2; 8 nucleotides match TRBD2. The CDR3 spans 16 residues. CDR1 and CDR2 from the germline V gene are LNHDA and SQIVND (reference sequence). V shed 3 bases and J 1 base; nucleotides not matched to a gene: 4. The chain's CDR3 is CASSIRLAGNTGELFF. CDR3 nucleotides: TGTGCCAGTAGTATTCGGCTAGCGGGGAACACCGGGGAGCTGTTTTTT. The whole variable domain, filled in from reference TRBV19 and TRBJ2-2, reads DGGITQSPKYLFRKEGQNVTLSCEQNLNHDAMYWYRQDPGQGLRLIYYSQIVNDFQKGDIAEGYSVSREKKESFPLTVTSAQKNPTAFYLCASSIRLAGNTGELFFGEGSRLTVL.

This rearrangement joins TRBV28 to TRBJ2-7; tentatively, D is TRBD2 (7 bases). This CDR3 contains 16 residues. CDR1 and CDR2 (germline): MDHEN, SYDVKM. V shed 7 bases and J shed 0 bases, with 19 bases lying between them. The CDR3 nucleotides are TGTGCCAGCACCGAGGGGGGGACAAGGAGCTCCTACGAGCAGTACTTC. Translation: CASTEGGTRSSYEQYF.

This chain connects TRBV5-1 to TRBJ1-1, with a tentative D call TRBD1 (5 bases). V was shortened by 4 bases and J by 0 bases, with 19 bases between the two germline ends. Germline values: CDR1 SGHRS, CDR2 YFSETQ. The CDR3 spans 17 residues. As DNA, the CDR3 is TGCGCCAGCAGCCCCCGGTCGGGGGGTACGGTGAACACTGAAGCTTTCTTT. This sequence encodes CASSPRSGGTVNTEAFF.

CDR3 protein: CAWSVLLAGGGDTQYF. DNA for the CDR3: TGTGCCTGGAGTGTACTGCTAGCGGGGGGTGGAGATACGCAGTATTTT. The chain is built from TRBV30 and TRBJ2-3; 11 bases fit TRBD2. V lost 0 bases and J lost 5; bases outside the gene matches: 7. Germline V gives CDR1 GTSNPN, CDR2 SVGIG (reference sequence). The CDR3 has 16 amino acids.

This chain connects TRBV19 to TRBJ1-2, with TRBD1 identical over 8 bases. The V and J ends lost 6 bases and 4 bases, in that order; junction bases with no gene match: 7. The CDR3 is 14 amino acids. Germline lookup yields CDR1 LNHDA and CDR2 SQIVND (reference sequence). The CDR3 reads CASRTPGGVYGYTF. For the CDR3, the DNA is TGTGCCAGTAGAACGCCAGGGGGCGTCTATGGCTACACCTTC.

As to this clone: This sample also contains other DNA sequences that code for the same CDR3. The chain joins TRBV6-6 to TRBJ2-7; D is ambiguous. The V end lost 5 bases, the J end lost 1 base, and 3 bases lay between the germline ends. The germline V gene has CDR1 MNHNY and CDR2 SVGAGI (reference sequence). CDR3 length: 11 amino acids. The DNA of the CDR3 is TGTGCCAGCAGTCCGTCCTACGAGCAGTACTTC. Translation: CASSPSYEQYF.

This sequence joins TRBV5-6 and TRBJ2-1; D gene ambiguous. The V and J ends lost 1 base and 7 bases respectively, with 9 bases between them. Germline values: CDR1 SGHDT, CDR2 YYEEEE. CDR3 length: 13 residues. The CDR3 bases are TGTGCCAGCAGCTTGCCTAGTCGTAATGAGCAGTTCTTC. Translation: CASSLPSRNEQFF.

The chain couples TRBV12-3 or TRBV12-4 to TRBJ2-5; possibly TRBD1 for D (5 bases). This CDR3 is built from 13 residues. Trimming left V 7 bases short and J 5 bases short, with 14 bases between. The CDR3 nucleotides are TGTGCCAGCACGACAGATTCCCCCGAGACCCAGTACTTC. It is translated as CASTTDSPETQYF.